This T cell receptor (beta chain) was identified in a study of blood T cell repertoires in COVID-19 (dated by TCRdb to 2018 to 2020). As for the study more broadly: Samples covering the acute and convalescent phases of COVID-19 were provided by collaborators in the United States, Italy and Spain. The prospective study material was composed of cDNA or gDNA derived from T cells, B-cell-depleted T cells, or PBMCs. Subjects who had been exposed to COVID-19, were actively infected with it, or had recovered from it provided the deeply sampled blood TCRbeta repertoires that made up the dataset. The repertoires were released in a freely available public database intended as a resource for research on the immune response to SARS-CoV-2. Samples came from the ongoing ImmuneRACE study (first 160 participants) plus 1,254 subjects from 6 global collaborators. A de-identified subject ID, COVID-19 status, age in years and sex were almost always included in the sample metadata. Where available, HLA class I and class II types were taken from metadata supplied by the sample provider and were not determined by assay-based typing.

Comments on this clone: There is no known antigen for this receptor. Base qualities are not at hand, and no much larger clone is one base apart.

TCRbeta CDR3 regions were amplified from genomic DNA using the immunoSEQ Assay, a bias-controlled multiplex PCR. For the original study's pipeline: Nucleated cell counts per sample were estimated from amplification of reference gene primers within the assay. Sequence reads were collapsed and filtered to measure the absolute abundance of every unique TCRbeta CDR3 rearrangement. For each sample, productive Simpson clonality was calculated by taking the square root of Simpson's diversity index across productive rearrangements. This immuneACCESS table, as held by TCRdb, lists in-frame sequences with V and J called but not all clones. Of the missing ones, under half trace to an unresolved V gene in checked studies; the others have no known cause. V, J and clone size derive from that table, while D and trimming were established from the DNA sequence. The sample contains some 150,000 clones, about 90% of them found a single time. The ten largest clones take up approximately 0.59% of the sample.

The germline ends are 12 bases apart after V is trimmed by 0 bases and J by 4 bases. Looking up the germline V gene yields CDR1 SGHTA and CDR2 FQGTGA. From the cysteine through the phenylalanine, the CDR3 covers 16 amino acids. The DNA shown is the 48-base CDR3, in frame from base 1. Collaborating institutions collected whole blood in K2EDTA tubes following their own protocols. Collaborator samples were shipped for TCRbeta analysis as frozen whole blood, isolated PBMCs, or DNA extracted from either sample type. What the study reported, not specific to this receptor: The quantity of clinical and demographic metadata differed by source and by participant and was supplied without curation.

Recombination joined TRBV7-3 with TRBJ2-2; 6 matching bases give a weak D call of TRBD1. Sequenced: peripheral blood. The origin of this receptor is a man in his fifties or sixties with acute or convalescent COVID-19. The CDR3 reads CASSLTAPGATGELFF. The nucleotide sequence reads TGTGCCAGCAGCTTAACGGCGCCAGGGGCCACCGGGGAGCTGTTTTTT.